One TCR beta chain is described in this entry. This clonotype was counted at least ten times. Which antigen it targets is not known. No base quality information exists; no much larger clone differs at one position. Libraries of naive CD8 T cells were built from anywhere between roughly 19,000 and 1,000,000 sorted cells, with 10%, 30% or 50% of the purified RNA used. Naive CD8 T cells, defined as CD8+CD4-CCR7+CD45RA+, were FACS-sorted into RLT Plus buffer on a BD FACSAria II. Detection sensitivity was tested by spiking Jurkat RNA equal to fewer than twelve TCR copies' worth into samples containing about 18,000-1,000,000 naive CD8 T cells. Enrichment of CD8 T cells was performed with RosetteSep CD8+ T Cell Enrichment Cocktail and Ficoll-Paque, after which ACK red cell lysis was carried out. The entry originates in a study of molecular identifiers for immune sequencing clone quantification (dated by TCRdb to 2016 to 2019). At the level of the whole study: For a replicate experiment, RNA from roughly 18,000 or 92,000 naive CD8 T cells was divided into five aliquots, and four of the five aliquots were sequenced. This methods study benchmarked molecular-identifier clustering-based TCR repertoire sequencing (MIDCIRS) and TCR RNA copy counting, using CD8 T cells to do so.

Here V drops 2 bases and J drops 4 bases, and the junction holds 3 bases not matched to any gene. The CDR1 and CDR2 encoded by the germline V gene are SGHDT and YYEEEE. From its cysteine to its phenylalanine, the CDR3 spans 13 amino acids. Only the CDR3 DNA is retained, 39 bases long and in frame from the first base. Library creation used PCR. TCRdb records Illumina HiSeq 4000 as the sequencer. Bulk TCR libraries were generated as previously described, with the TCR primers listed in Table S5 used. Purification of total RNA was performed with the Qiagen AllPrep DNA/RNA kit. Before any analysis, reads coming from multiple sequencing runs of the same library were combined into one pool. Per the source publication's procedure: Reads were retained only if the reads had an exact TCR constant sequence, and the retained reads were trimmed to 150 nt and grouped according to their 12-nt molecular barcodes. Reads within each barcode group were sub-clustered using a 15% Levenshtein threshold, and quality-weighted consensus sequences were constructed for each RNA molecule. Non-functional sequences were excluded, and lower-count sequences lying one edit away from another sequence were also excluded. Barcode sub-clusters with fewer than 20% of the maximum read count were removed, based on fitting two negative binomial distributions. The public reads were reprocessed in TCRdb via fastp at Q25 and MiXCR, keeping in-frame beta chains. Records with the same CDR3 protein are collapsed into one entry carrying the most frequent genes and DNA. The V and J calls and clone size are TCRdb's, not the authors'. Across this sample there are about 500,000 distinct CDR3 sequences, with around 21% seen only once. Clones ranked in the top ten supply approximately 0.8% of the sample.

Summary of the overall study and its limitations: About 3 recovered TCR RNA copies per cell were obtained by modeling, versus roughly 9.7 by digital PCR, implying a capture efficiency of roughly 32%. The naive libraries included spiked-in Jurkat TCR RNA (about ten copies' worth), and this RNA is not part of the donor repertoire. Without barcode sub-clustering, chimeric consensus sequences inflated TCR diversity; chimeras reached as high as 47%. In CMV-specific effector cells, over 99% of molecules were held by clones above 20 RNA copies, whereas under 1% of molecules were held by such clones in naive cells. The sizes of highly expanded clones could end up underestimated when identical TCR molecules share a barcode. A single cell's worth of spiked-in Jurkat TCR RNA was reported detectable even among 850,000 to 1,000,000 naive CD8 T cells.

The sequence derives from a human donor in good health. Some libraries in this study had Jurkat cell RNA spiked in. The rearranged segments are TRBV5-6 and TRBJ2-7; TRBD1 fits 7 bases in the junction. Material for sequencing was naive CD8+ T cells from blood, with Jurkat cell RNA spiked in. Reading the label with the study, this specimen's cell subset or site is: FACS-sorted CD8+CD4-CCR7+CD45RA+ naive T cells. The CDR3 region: CASSFGRGYEQYF. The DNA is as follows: TGTGCCAGCAGCTTTGGCAGGGGGTACGAGCAGTACTTC.